A single sample gave rise to the 25 T cell receptor beta chains below, sequenced in a study of neoadjuvant anti-PD-1 for oral cavity cancer. Clones were sequenced by immunoSEQ multiplex PCR, and TCRdb holds only the in-frame ones, with some missing. Here the sample spans about 68,000 clones, about 85% being singletons. As for time point: after neoadjuvant nivolumab, at surgical resection. Here the sequenced sample was PBMCs, taken after nivolumab (anti-PD-1) treatment. These receptors came from a person aged 40 to 85 with oral cavity squamous cell carcinoma.

V usage is TRBV7-6 and J usage is TRBJ2-7; D possibly corresponds to TRBD1 (6 bases). Germline V gene lookup returns CDR1 SGHVS and CDR2 FNYEAQ. This CDR3 has 13 residues. Between the trimmed V and J ends, which lost 5 bases and 2 bases, there was a span of 10 bases. CDR3 nucleotides: TGTGCCAGCAGCCCAGGACAGCCCTACGAGCAGTACTTC. Translating gives CASSPGQPYEQYF.

The chain couples TRBV27 to TRBJ1-1; 7 bases align to TRBD1. There are 17 residues in the CDR3. Losses at the gene ends were 2 bases for V and 5 bases for J; bases not matched to a gene: 14. Germline CDR1 reads MNHEY; CDR2 reads SMNVEV (reference sequence). CDR3 in amino acids: CASSLGTPLTGKTEAFF. The CDR3 DNA sequence: TGTGCCAGCAGTTTAGGCACACCTTTGACAGGGAAGACTGAAGCTTTCTTT.

The chain links TRBV6-5 to TRBJ1-2, with TRBD1 as a possible D gene (5 bases). The CDR3 contains 12 residues. Germline V CDR1 and CDR2: MNHEY, SVGAGI. The V gene lost 8 bases and the J gene lost 8 bases, with 15 bases spanning the gap. Written as DNA, the CDR3 is TGTGCCAGCGTAGATCGGGACCTCGGCTACACCTTC. Amino acids: CASVDRDLGYTF.

The chain employs TRBV10-3 and TRBJ2-7, with TRBD2 matching over 7 bases. The V and J ends lost 0 bases and 0 bases, in that order; junction bases with no gene match: 5. The length of the CDR3 is 16 residues. The germline gives CDR1 ENHRY, CDR2 SYGVKD. This CDR3 reads CAISESQTSDSYEQYF. The CDR3 DNA is TGTGCCATCAGTGAGTCCCAAACTAGCGACTCCTACGAGCAGTACTTC.

As to this clone: The sample carries other DNA sequences with the same CDR3. The rearrangement uses TRBV30 and TRBJ2-7; D remains ambiguous. The CDR3 length is 12 residues. The V gene's germline CDR1 is GTSNPN and CDR2 SVGIG (reference sequence). V was clipped by 0 bases and J by 0 bases, with 3 bases between them. The CDR3 DNA sequence: TGTGCCTGGAGTGTAAGCTCCTACGAGCAGTACTTC. Amino acid sequence: CAWSVSSYEQYF.

A note on this clone: The same CDR3 also results from other DNA sequences found in this sample. Written as DNA, the CDR3 is TGCAGTGCTAGCGATTACGAGCAGTACTTC. This translates into CSASDYEQYF. The gene calls are TRBV20-1 and TRBJ2-7; D gene ambiguous. V gave up 3 bases and J gave up 4 bases, with 4 bases separating them. The CDR3 is 10 amino acids. CDR1 is DFQATT, CDR2 SNEGSKA, per germline (reference sequence).

The chain recombines TRBV19 with TRBJ1-1; maybe TRBD1 (5 bases). This CDR3 is 13 amino acids long. Germline assignment: CDR1 LNHDA and CDR2 SQIVND (reference sequence). V lost 4 bases to trimming and J lost 7 bases, with 13 bases between them. CDR3 sequence (DNA): TGTGCCAGTAGTACGGACCGGGGCGGTGAAGCTTTCTTT. This translates into CASSTDRGGEAFF.

The CDR3 loop is CAIRGREETQYF. The CDR3, as DNA: TGCGCCATCCGGGGGCGTGAAGAGACCCAGTACTTC. This chain uses TRBV5-1 with TRBJ2-5, with D perhaps assigned TRBD1 or TRBD2 (6 bases each). Germline V gives CDR1 SGHRS, CDR2 YFSETQ. The CDR3 is 12 amino acids. Trimming cost V 9 bases and J 3 bases, with 12 bases left between them.

CDR3 nucleotide sequence: TGTGCCAGCAGCCGAAGCGGGAGCGAGACCCAGTACTTC. It is translated as CASSRSGSETQYF. The J gene is TRBJ2-5, the V gene TRBV11-3; 8 bases line up with TRBD2. Germline V gives CDR1 SGHNT, CDR2 YENEEA. This CDR3 has 13 amino acids. With 5 bases clipped from V and 5 bases from J, the junction kept 4 bases outside the gene matches.

The chain joins TRBV6-6 to TRBJ1-4; no clear D. Germline V gene data show CDR1 as MNHNY and CDR2 as SVGAGI (reference sequence). V lost 7 bases to trimming and J lost 7 bases, with 13 bases between them. The CDR3 contains 13 residues. In DNA, the CDR3 is TGTGCCAGCACCGGCCGATGGGGTGAAAAACTGTTTTTT. The encoded protein is CASTGRWGEKLFF.

Only a few counts were recorded for this clone. The CDR3 DNA reads as TGTGCCACAGCGACTAGTCTCGCCGGGGAGCTGTTTTTT. It specifies CATATSLAGELFF. V is TRBV28 and J is TRBJ2-2; D possibly corresponds to TRBD2 (6 bases). Between the trimmed V and J ends, which lost 10 bases and 6 bases, there was a span of 15 bases. The CDR3 runs to 13 residues. Germline lookup yields CDR1 MDHEN and CDR2 SYDVKM.

This chain joins TRBV20-1 and TRBJ1-4; D uncertain. Trimming cost V 4 bases and J 8 bases, with 5 bases left between them. This CDR3 has 10 residues. Germline loops: CDR1 DFQATT, CDR2 SNEGSKA (reference sequence). The CDR3 DNA reads as TGCAGTGCTACAGAAGAAAAACTGTTTTTT. Translated, it gives CSATEEKLFF.

This clone was detected only a few times. V usage is TRBV27 and J usage is TRBJ2-3; 9 bases fit TRBD2. The ends lost 1 base at V and 2 bases at J; junction bases unmatched: 4. The germline V gene encodes CDR1 MNHEY and CDR2 SMNVEV (reference sequence). The CDR3 is 16 amino acids. The CDR3 nucleotides read TGTGCCAGCAGTTTATTGTCTAGCGGGGTCACAGATACGCAGTATTTT. Residues: CASSLLSSGVTDTQYF.

CDR3 nucleotide sequence: TGTGCCACCAGCCGTGGGACAGAAGAATATTACGAGCAGTACTTC. Translation: CATSRGTEEYYEQYF. The chain couples TRBV15 to TRBJ2-7; 7 bases are shared with TRBD1. Germline V gene data show CDR1 as LNHNV and CDR2 as YYDKDF (reference sequence). V lost 5 bases and J lost 4; bases outside the gene matches: 11. CDR3 length: 15 residues.

The chain links TRBV30 to TRBJ1-1; TRBD1 might be the D (6 bases). CDR1 GTSNPN and CDR2 SVGIG come from the germline V gene (reference sequence). CDR3 size: 14 residues. V dropped 0 bases and J dropped 1 base, with 9 bases sitting between them. The CDR3 is CAWSVVQGNTEAFF. DNA of the CDR3: TGTGCCTGGAGTGTAGTACAGGGGAACACTGAAGCTTTCTTT.

This sequence joins TRBV21-1 and TRBJ1-1; no check of the table's D call, TRBD1, against the DNA was made. TRBV21-1 counts as a pseudogene. The CDR3 totals 17 residues. CDR3: CASSKGWVKGDDTEAFF. For the CDR3, the DNA is TGTGCCAGCAGCAAAGGGTGGGTAAAGGGGGATGATACTGAAGCTTTCTTT.

The chain is built from TRBV28 and TRBJ1-2, with a possible D match to TRBD1 (6 bases). This CDR3 contains 15 residues. Germline V lookup: CDR1 MDHEN, CDR2 SYDVKM. V lost 2 bases to trimming and J lost 2 bases, with 12 bases between them. The CDR3 DNA is TGTGCCAGCAGTTTAGTGGGGACATTGAACTATGGCTACACCTTC. Its protein product is CASSLVGTLNYGYTF.

The rearrangement links TRBV6-5 to TRBJ2-7; possible D gene TRBD1, 6 bases. Trimming shortened V by 6 bases and J by 2 bases, and 17 bases separated the two germline ends. Germline V lookup: CDR1 MNHEY, CDR2 SVGAGI. The CDR3 extends over 15 amino acids. CDR3 in amino acids: CASRTNRDRAYEQYF. As DNA, the CDR3 is TGTGCCAGCAGAACTAACAGGGATCGGGCCTACGAGCAGTACTTC.

The chain has TRBV6-1 and TRBJ2-3; 9 positions match TRBD1. The V gene end was trimmed by 6 bases and the J gene end by 2 bases; junction bases not matched to a gene: 6. Germline CDR1 is MNHNS and CDR2 is SASEGT. The CDR3 runs to 15 residues. The CDR3 protein is CASRDNRGPTDTQYF. The CDR3 coding sequence is TGTGCCAGCAGGGACAACAGGGGGCCCACAGATACGCAGTATTTT.

The V and J genes are TRBV5-4 and TRBJ2-1; possibly TRBD1 for D (5 bases). The CDR3 consists of 14 residues. Germline-derived CDR1 and CDR2 are SGHNT and YYREEE (reference sequence). V lost 4 bases to trimming and J lost 4 bases, with 12 bases between them. CDR3 sequence: CASSQGTTYNEQFF. CDR3 nucleotides: TGTGCCAGCAGCCAGGGAACGACTTACAATGAGCAGTTCTTC. The full variable domain, completed using reference TRBV5-4 and TRBJ2-1, is ETGVTQSPTHLIKTRGQQVTLRCSSQSGHNTVSWYQQALGQGPQFIFQYYREEENGRGNFPPRFSGLQFPNYSSELNVNALELDDSALYLCASSQGTTYNEQFFGPGTRLTVL.

J is TRBJ2-7 and V is TRBV11-2, with D unresolved. The V end lost 4 bases, the J end lost 2 bases, and 15 bases lay between the germline ends. The CDR3 totals 15 residues. The V gene's germline CDR1 is SGHAT and CDR2 FQNNGV. CDR3 in amino acids: CASSSAPPEAYEQYF. Written as DNA, the CDR3 is TGTGCCAGCAGCTCCGCCCCCCCTGAGGCCTACGAGCAGTACTTC.

The CDR3 coding sequence is TGTGCCAGCAGCGTATCACTAGCTCTCCAAGAGACCCAGTACTTC. It is translated as CASSVSLALQETQYF. The chain is built from TRBV9 and TRBJ2-5, with D tentatively TRBD2 (6 bases). This CDR3 spans 15 amino acids. Per the germline V gene, CDR1 is SGDLS and CDR2 is YYNGEE. V was pared by 1 base and J by 1 base, with 11 bases between.

This chain connects TRBV7-3 to TRBJ2-1; D is unclear. The V and J ends lost 2 bases and 2 bases respectively, with 7 bases between them. Germline V gives CDR1 SGHTA, CDR2 FQGTGA. The CDR3 sequence is 14 residues long. The CDR3 DNA sequence: TGTGCCAGCAGCTTAGCCTCCACCTACAATGAGCAGTTCTTC. Residues: CASSLASTYNEQFF.

With respect to this clone: The junction and the germline gene differ at one end; a read error may be behind it. The rearrangement uses TRBV6-1 and TRBJ1-4; D is perhaps TRBD1 (6 bases). Per germline, CDR1 MNHNS and CDR2 SASEGT. The CDR3 is made up of 13 amino acids. CDR3 amino acids: CASREGGNEKLFF. The CDR3 DNA reads as TGTGCCAGCAGGGAAGGGGGGAATGAAAAACTGTTTTTT.

The rearrangement joins TRBV7-9 to TRBJ1-2, with TRBD1 matching over 9 bases. The V gene end was trimmed by 5 bases and the J gene end by 2 bases; junction bases not matched to a gene: 6. This CDR3 spans 15 amino acids. Germline V CDR1 and CDR2: SEHNR, FQNEAQ (reference sequence). The CDR3 nucleotides read TGTGCCAGCAGCCCAGGGACAGGGAAGAACTATGGCTACACCTTC. Its translation is CASSPGTGKNYGYTF.